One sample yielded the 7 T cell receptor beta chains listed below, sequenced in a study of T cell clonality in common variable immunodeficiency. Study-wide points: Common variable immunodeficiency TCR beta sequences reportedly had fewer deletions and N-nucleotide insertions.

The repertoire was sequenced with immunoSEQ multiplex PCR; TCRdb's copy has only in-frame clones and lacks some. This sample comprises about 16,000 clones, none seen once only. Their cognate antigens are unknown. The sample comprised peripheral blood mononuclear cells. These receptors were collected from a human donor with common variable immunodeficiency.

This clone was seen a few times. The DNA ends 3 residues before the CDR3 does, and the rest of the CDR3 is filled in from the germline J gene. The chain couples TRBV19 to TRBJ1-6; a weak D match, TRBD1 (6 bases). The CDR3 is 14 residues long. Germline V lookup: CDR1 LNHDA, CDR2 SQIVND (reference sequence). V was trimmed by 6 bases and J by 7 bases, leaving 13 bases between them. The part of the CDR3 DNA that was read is TGTGCCAGTAGGACACAGGGAGGAAATTCACCC. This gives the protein CASRTQGGNSP. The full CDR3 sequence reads CASRTQGGNSPLHF. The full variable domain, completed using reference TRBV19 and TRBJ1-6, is DGGITQSPKYLFRKEGQNVTLSCEQNLNHDAMYWYRQDPGQGLRLIYYSQIVNDFQKGDIAEGYSVSREKKESFPLTVTSAQKNPTAFYLCASRTQGGNSPLHFGNGTRLTVT.

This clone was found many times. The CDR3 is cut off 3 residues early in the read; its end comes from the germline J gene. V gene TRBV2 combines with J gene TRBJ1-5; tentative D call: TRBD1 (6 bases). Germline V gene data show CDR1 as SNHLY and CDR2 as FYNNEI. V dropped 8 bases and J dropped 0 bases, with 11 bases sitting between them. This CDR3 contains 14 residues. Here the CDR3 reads CASSVRGSNQPQHF. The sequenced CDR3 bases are TGTGCCAGCTCAGTCAGGGGTAGCAATCAGCCC.

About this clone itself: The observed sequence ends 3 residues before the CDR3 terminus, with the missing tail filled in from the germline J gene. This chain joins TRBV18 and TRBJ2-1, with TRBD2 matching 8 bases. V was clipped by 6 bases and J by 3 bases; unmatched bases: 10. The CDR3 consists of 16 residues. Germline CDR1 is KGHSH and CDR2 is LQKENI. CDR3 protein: CASSELAGGLYNEQFF. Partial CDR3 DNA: TGTGCCAGCTCTGAGTTGGCGGGAGGCCTCTACAATGAG.

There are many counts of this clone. The CDR3 is CASSQRLYSNQPQHF. The covered CDR3 bases are TGTGCCAGTAGTCAAAGGCTGTATAGCAATCAGCCC. The V call is TRBV19, the J call TRBJ1-5, with D hard to call. The read halts 3 residues ahead of the CDR3 end, with the missing end drawn from the germline J gene. Germline V lookup: CDR1 LNHDA, CDR2 SQIVND (reference sequence). CDR3 length equals 15 residues. Trimming removed 5 bases at V and 0 bases at J, with 11 bases between.

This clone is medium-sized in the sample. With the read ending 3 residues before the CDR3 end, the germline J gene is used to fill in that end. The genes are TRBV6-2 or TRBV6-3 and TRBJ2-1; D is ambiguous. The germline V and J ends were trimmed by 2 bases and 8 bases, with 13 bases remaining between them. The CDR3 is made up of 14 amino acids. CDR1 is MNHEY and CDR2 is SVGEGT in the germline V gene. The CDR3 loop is CASSYPPGRDEQFF. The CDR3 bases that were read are TGTGCCAGCAGTTACCCCCCTGGTAGGGATGAG.

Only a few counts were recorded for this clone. CDR3 DNA (partial): TGTGCCAGTAGTATCCTACTAGCGGGAAAAACATACAATGAG. It specifies CASSILLAGKTYNE. The full CDR3 reads CASSILLAGKTYNEQFF. The chain joins TRBV19 to TRBJ2-1; the match to TRBD2 covers 10 bases. From the germline J gene comes the end of the CDR3, since the read stops 3 residues before it. The CDR3 runs to 17 residues. V lost 3 bases to trimming and J lost 4 bases; unmatched junction nucleotides: 9. From germline, CDR1 is LNHDA and CDR2 SQIVND (reference sequence).

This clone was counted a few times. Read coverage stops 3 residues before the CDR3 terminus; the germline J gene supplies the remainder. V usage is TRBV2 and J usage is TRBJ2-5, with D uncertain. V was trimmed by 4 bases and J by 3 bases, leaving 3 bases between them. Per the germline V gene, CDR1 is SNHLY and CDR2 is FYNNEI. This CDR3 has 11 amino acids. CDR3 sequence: CASSGEETQYF. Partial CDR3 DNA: TGTGCCAGCAGTGGCGAAGAGACC.